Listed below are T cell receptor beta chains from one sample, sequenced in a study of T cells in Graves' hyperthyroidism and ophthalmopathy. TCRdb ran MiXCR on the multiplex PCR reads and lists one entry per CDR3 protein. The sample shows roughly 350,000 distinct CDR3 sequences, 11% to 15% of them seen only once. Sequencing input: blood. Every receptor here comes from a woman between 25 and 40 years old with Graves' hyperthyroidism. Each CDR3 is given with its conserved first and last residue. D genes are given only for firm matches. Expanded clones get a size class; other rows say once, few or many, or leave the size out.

CASSLRLVDHPVTRTDTQYF	TGTGCCAGCAGCCTGCGACTAGTCGACCACCCCGTAACTCGCACAGATACGCAGTATTTT	NA	TRBJ2-3	20	many	TRBV7-2
CASRKLGTANQPQHF	TGTGCCAGCAGAAAGCTCGGGACAGCTAATCAGCCCCAGCATTTT	TRBD1	TRBJ1-5	15	many	TRBV28
CASSPDRGRGEQYF	TGTGCCAGCAGCCCAGACAGGGGGCGCGGGGAGCAGTACTTC	TRBD1	TRBJ2-7	14	few	TRBV11-2
CASSGDGPTGTQYF	TGTGCCAGTAGTGGAGACGGGCCCACTGGGACCCAGTACTTC	NA	TRBJ2-5	14	many	TRBV19
CASSLPRSMNTEAFF	TGTGCCAGCAGTTTGCCCCGCAGCATGAACACTGAAGCTTTCTTT	NA	TRBJ1-1	15	many	TRBV28
CSARDFGTGGPDEQFF	TGCAGTGCTAGAGATTTTGGGACAGGGGGCCCGGATGAGCAGTTCTTC	TRBD1	TRBJ2-1	16	many	TRBV20-1
CASSAQREINEQFF	TGTGCCAGCAGCGCTCAGCGGGAGATCAATGAGCAGTTCTTC	TRBD2	TRBJ2-1	14	NA	TRBV9
CASSQGPYNAQEDTQYF	TGTGCCAGCAGCCAAGGGCCCTATAACGCCCAGGAAGATACGCAGTATTTT	NA	TRBJ2-3	17	many	TRBV3-1
CASSHVGAGPDTQYF	TGTGCCAGCAGCCATGTAGGGGCGGGCCCAGATACGCAGTATTTT	NA	TRBJ2-3	15	NA	TRBV14
CASSTLEAKGEQFF	TGTGCCAGCAGCACCCTAGAGGCAAAGGGTGAGCAGTTCTTC	NA	TRBJ2-1	14	many	TRBV7-9
CASGPWAGQAFF	TGTGCCAGCGGACCATGGGCAGGGCAGGCTTTCTTT	NA	TRBJ1-1	12	many	TRBV12-3/TRBV12-4
CAWSAQGNNEQFF	TGTGCCTGGAGCGCTCAGGGGAACAATGAGCAGTTCTTC	NA	TRBJ2-1	13	once	TRBV30
CASRFELASYNEQFF	TGTGCCAGCCGTTTTGAGCTCGCCTCCTACAATGAGCAGTTCTTC	NA	TRBJ2-1	15	few	TRBV6-5
CASRSDRAARETQYF	TGTGCCAGTCGGTCGGACAGGGCGGCTCGGGAGACCCAGTACTTC	TRBD1	TRBJ2-5	15	many	TRBV2
CASSYLGGIQETQYF	TGTGCCAGCAGTTACTTGGGTGGGATCCAAGAGACCCAGTACTTC	NA	TRBJ2-5	15	NA	TRBV6-5
CASSQGLSPGEQYF	TGTGCCAGCAGCCAAGGACTATCCCCGGGTGAGCAGTACTTC	NA	TRBJ2-7	14	NA	TRBV3-1
CASSVEGGSGAKNIQYF	TGTGCCAGCAGCGTAGAGGGCGGCTCAGGGGCCAAAAACATTCAGTACTTC	NA	TRBJ2-4	17	few	TRBV9
CASSAPRSIQYF	TGTGCCAGCAGTGCCCCTAGGAGCATTCAGTACTTC	NA	TRBJ2-4	12	few	TRBV28
CATSDNTGNQPQHF	TGTGCCACCAGTGATAATACAGGGAATCAGCCCCAGCATTTT	NA	TRBJ1-5	14	few	TRBV24-1
CASSYEAGTGEAFF	TGTGCCAGCAGTTACGAGGCAGGAACAGGTGAAGCTTTCTTT	NA	TRBJ1-1	14	NA	TRBV6-2/TRBV6-3
CASSRDTKQDTQYF	TGTGCCAGCAGCCGGGACACCAAGCAAGATACGCAGTATTTT	NA	TRBJ2-3	14	once	TRBV6-1
CASSDTAINEKLFF	TGTGCCAGCAGTGACACAGCTATTAATGAAAAACTGTTTTTT	NA	TRBJ1-4	14	many	TRBV2
CASRATNQPQHF	TGTGCCAGCAGAGCTACCAATCAGCCCCAGCATTTT	NA	TRBJ1-5	12	many	TRBV2
CASSLSASGSIYEQFF	TGTGCCAGCAGCTTATCGGCTAGCGGGAGTATCTATGAGCAGTTCTTC	TRBD2	TRBJ2-1	16	many	TRBV7-2
CASSQVALAVYYEQYF	TGCGCCAGCAGCCAAGTTGCCCTAGCGGTATACTACGAGCAGTACTTC	TRBD2	TRBJ2-7	16	NA	TRBV4-1
CSAKQGYAEAFF	TGCAGTGCTAAACAGGGGTACGCTGAAGCTTTCTTT	TRBD1	TRBJ1-1	12	many	TRBV20-1